These T cell receptor beta chains were read from a single sample in a study of T cells in Graves' hyperthyroidism and ophthalmopathy. From the multiplex PCR reads, TCRdb called clonotypes with MiXCR, one entry per CDR3 protein. The sample yields approximately 610,000 distinct CDR3 sequences, approximately 14% seen once. Sequenced input: blood. Receptors were obtained from a woman between 35 and 50 years old with Graves' ophthalmopathy. CDR3s include the opening cysteine and the closing phenylalanine or tryptophan. Each record gives: V gene, clone size, J gene, D gene, CDR3 protein, CDR3 DNA. The D gene is left open where the match is weak. Not all rows give a size; the values are once, few, many and, for expanded clones, a class.

>TRBV11-2|few|TRBJ2-3|NA
CASTDPDDFTDTQYF
TGTGCCAGCACTGATCCGGACGACTTCACAGATACGCAGTATTTT
>TRBV7-3|many|TRBJ2-7|NA
CASSLNPGYEQYF
TGTGCCAGCAGCTTAAACCCGGGGTACGAGCAGTACTTC
>TRBV24-1|few|TRBJ2-7|NA
CATSDSWTVPYEQYF
TGTGCCACCAGTGATTCCTGGACAGTTCCCTACGAGCAGTACTTC
>TRBV5-6|many|TRBJ1-2|NA
CASSLLNLNYGYTF
TGTGCCAGCAGCTTGCTGAATTTGAACTATGGCTACACCTTC
>TRBV13|many|TRBJ2-5|TRBD1
CASSLITGGEYETQYF
TGTGCCAGCAGCTTAATCACAGGGGGCGAGTATGAGACCCAGTACTTC
>TRBV27|many|TRBJ2-7|TRBD1
CASSKWTGDEQYF
TGTGCCAGCAGTAAATGGACAGGGGACGAGCAGTACTTC
>TRBV7-9|NA|TRBJ1-5|NA
CASEGQDQPQHF
TGTGCCAGCGAGGGACAAGATCAGCCCCAGCATTTT
>TRBV18|many|TRBJ2-7|TRBD1
CASSSPGTGGEQYF
TGTGCCAGCTCATCCCCCGGGACAGGGGGCGAGCAGTACTTC
>TRBV12-3/TRBV12-4|many|TRBJ2-2|NA
CASSPSGAGTGELFF
TGTGCCAGCAGCCCCTCGGGGGCAGGGACCGGGGAGCTGTTTTTT
>TRBV28|many|TRBJ2-5|NA
CASSMDPKETQYF
TGTGCCAGCAGCATGGACCCGAAAGAGACCCAGTACTTC
>TRBV5-6|NA|TRBJ2-6|TRBD1
CASSPPTGNSGANVLTF
TGTGCCAGCAGCCCCCCGACAGGGAACTCTGGGGCCAACGTCCTGACTTTC
>TRBV7-9|many|TRBJ2-7|TRBD2
CASSYASGRTSEQYF
TGTGCCAGCAGCTATGCTAGCGGGAGGACCTCCGAGCAGTACTTC
>TRBV6-1|many|TRBJ1-2|TRBD1
CASSRTGAGYTF
TGTGCCAGCAGTCGGACAGGGGCTGGCTACACCTTC
>TRBV2|many|TRBJ1-1|NA
CASSEGAGARTEAFF
TGTGCCAGCAGTGAGGGGGCAGGGGCGAGGACTGAAGCTTTCTTT
>TRBV4-1|few|TRBJ2-7|TRBD2
CASSQEAGTSGNTYEQYF
TGCGCCAGCAGCCAAGAAGCCGGGACTAGCGGTAACACCTACGAGCAGTACTTC
>TRBV29-1|few|TRBJ2-5|TRBD2
CSVTLAGGGETQYF
TGCAGCGTTACTCTAGCGGGAGGGGGGGAGACCCAGTACTTC
>TRBV9|many|TRBJ2-2|NA
CASSVATRDTGKPNTGELFF
TGTGCCAGCAGCGTAGCTACAAGGGACACAGGGAAACCGAACACCGGGGAGCTGTTTTTT
>TRBV6-5|many|TRBJ2-5|TRBD1
CASRSTGKETQYF
TGTGCCAGCAGATCGACAGGGAAAGAGACCCAGTACTTC
>TRBV2|many|TRBJ2-7|NA
CASSELAEPLHEQYF
TGTGCCAGCAGTGAGTTAGCGGAGCCCCTCCACGAGCAGTACTTC
>TRBV27|many|TRBJ2-7|NA
CASSAGTPPYEQYF
TGTGCCAGCAGTGCCGGGACTCCCCCCTACGAGCAGTACTTC
>TRBV6-5|few|TRBJ2-7|NA
CASSYSGGQGAPYEQYF
TGTGCCAGCAGTTACTCGGGGGGGCAGGGGGCGCCCTACGAGCAGTACTTC
>TRBV7-2|many|TRBJ2-2|NA
CASSLRSGLSGELFF
TGTGCCAGCAGCTTGAGGAGCGGCCTTAGCGGGGAGCTGTTTTTT
>TRBV19|many|TRBJ2-6|TRBD2
CASSMGLAGTSGANVLTF
TGTGCCAGTAGTATGGGACTAGCGGGGACCTCTGGGGCCAACGTCCTGACTTTC
>TRBV27|many|TRBJ1-2|NA
CASSLQWGSGYTF
TGTGCCAGCAGTTTACAATGGGGCTCTGGCTACACCTTC
>TRBV28|NA|TRBJ2-7|NA
CASSQPGLQYEQYF
TGTGCCAGCAGTCAGCCGGGACTTCAGTACGAGCAGTACTTC
>TRBV27|many|TRBJ1-2|TRBD1
CASSPLPGQGYGYTF
TGTGCCAGCAGTCCCCTACCGGGACAGGGCTATGGCTACACCTTC
>TRBV27|NA|TRBJ2-7|TRBD2
CARPGLAGEREQYF
TGTGCCAGGCCGGGACTAGCGGGTGAGCGCGAGCAGTACTTC
>TRBV20-1|many|TRBJ1-1|NA
CSAREGIRVTEAFF
TGCAGTGCTAGGGAGGGGATTCGGGTCACTGAAGCTTTCTTT
>TRBV30|many|TRBJ2-7|NA
CAWTGGAGYEQYF
TGTGCCTGGACCGGGGGCGCCGGCTACGAGCAGTACTTC
>TRBV11-1|few|TRBJ2-5|NA
CASSSGAPKMETQYF
TGTGCCAGCAGCTCCGGGGCCCCAAAGATGGAGACCCAGTACTTC
>TRBV6-2/TRBV6-3|many|TRBJ1-1|NA
CASSNLAIHTEAFF
TGTGCCAGCAGTAACCTAGCGATCCACACTGAAGCTTTCTTT
>TRBV3-1|few|TRBJ2-7|NA
CASSTRAEHLYEQYF
TGTGCCAGCAGCACACGGGCGGAGCACCTTTACGAGCAGTACTTC
>TRBV12-3/TRBV12-4|many|TRBJ2-7|NA
CASSLGASILHEQYF
TGTGCCAGCAGTTTAGGCGCTAGTATTCTACACGAGCAGTACTTC
>TRBV2|few|TRBJ2-1|NA
CASSVWGTTESGNEQFF
TGTGCCAGCAGTGTTTGGGGGACGACAGAATCGGGCAATGAGCAGTTCTTC
>TRBV2|NA|TRBJ2-5|NA
CASSKLETQYF
TGTGCCAGCTCGAAGCTGGAGACCCAGTACTTC
>TRBV29-1|many|TRBJ1-2|NA
CSAGEDNYGYTF
TGCAGCGCGGGGGAGGATAACTATGGCTACACCTTC
>TRBV20-1|NA|TRBJ2-5|TRBD1
CSAPHTGQGQETQYF
TGCAGTGCTCCACATACGGGACAGGGGCAAGAGACCCAGTACTTC
>TRBV6-2/TRBV6-3|many|TRBJ2-7|TRBD2
CASRPTSGIYEQYF
TGTGCCAGCAGACCCACTAGCGGGATCTACGAGCAGTACTTC
>TRBV28|many|TRBJ2-7|TRBD1
CASSSGGPLPYEQYF
TGTGCCAGCAGTTCAGGGGGCCCGCTTCCCTACGAGCAGTACTTC
>TRBV6-2/TRBV6-3|many|TRBJ1-3|NA
CASAEEGNTIYF
TGTGCCAGCGCCGAAGAGGGAAACACCATATATTTT
>TRBV12-3/TRBV12-4|many|TRBJ1-5|NA
CASSFFGQPQHF
TGTGCCAGCAGTTTCTTTGGTCAGCCCCAGCATTTT
>TRBV27|many|TRBJ2-7|TRBD2
CASSHRGAGSYEQYF
TGTGCCAGCAGCCACCGTGGAGCGGGGAGTTACGAGCAGTACTTC
>TRBV12-3/TRBV12-4|many|TRBJ1-2|NA
CASSLDSYGYTF
TGTGCCAGCAGTTTAGACAGCTATGGCTACACCTTC
>TRBV14|NA|TRBJ2-7|NA
CASSQGGTQQQYF
TGTGCCAGCAGCCAAGGCGGGACACAACAGCAGTACTTC
>TRBV7-3|NA|TRBJ2-4|NA
CASSLNGGWTGANIQYF
TGTGCCAGCAGCTTAAACGGCGGGTGGACCGGTGCAAACATTCAGTACTTC
>TRBV15|few|TRBJ2-5|TRBD2
CATSHGGTSGRDLETQYF
TGTGCCACCAGCCACGGGGGGACTAGCGGGAGGGATCTAGAGACCCAGTACTTC
>TRBV4-1|many|TRBJ2-7|TRBD2
CASSQALASSYEQYF
TGCGCCAGCAGCCAGGCACTAGCGTCTTCCTACGAGCAGTACTTC